These 28 T cell receptor beta chains share one sample of origin, sequenced in a study of OX40 agonist ivuxolimab in advanced cancers. The data were produced by immunoSEQ multiplex PCR, yet TCRdb's version contains in-frame clones alone and is incomplete. This sample has tens of thousands of clones, with around 81% found just once. The starting material was CD4+ or CD8+ T cells sorted from blood, obtained in a trial of the OX40 agonist ivuxolimab. These receptors originate from an adult with an advanced solid tumor such as melanoma, head and neck, liver or kidney cancer.

The chain links TRBV19 to TRBJ1-4, with TRBD1 identical over 9 bases. Looked up from germline, CDR1 is LNHDA and CDR2 is SQIVND (reference sequence). Trimming at V came to 4 bases and at J to 0 bases, leaving 9 bases not matched to a gene. CDR3 length equals 18 residues. Here the CDR3 DNA reads TGTGCCAGTAGTAAACAACGGGGACAGGGAGCAACTAATGAAAAACTGTTTTTT. It yields the protein CASSKQRGQGATNEKLFF. Full variable domain (outside the CDR3, taken from reference TRBV19 and TRBJ1-4): DGGITQSPKYLFRKEGQNVTLSCEQNLNHDAMYWYRQDPGQGLRLIYYSQIVNDFQKGDIAEGYSVSREKKESFPLTVTSAQKNPTAFYLCASSKQRGQGATNEKLFFGSGTQLSVL.

V is TRBV5-1 and J is TRBJ1-4; TRBD1 aligns across 9 bases. Germline CDR1 SGHRS, CDR2 YFSETQ. V lost 4 bases and J lost 6; bases outside the gene matches: 7. The CDR3 runs 15 residues. The CDR3: CASSGTGNRDEKLFF. The CDR3 DNA reads TGCGCCAGCAGCGGGACAGGGAATCGAGATGAAAAACTGTTTTTT.

This clone was observed a few times. The rearrangement joins TRBV6-5 to TRBJ2-7, with unresolved D. CDR1 is MNHEY and CDR2 is SVGAGI in the germline V gene. The CDR3 length is 11 residues. Between the trimmed V and J ends, which lost 7 bases and 5 bases, there was a span of 9 bases. The CDR3 spells CASTFRDEQYF. CDR3 in DNA: TGTGCCAGCACCTTCAGAGACGAGCAGTACTTC.

V usage is TRBV11-2 and J usage is TRBJ2-2; D remains unclear. The germline V and J ends were trimmed by 0 bases and 5 bases, with 13 bases remaining between them. The CDR3 has 16 residues. Germline V gene sequence: CDR1 SGHAT, CDR2 FQNNGV. CDR3 region: CASSLEFGTTTGELFF. The CDR3 DNA reads as TGTGCCAGCAGCTTAGAGTTCGGCACGACTACCGGGGAGCTGTTTTTT.

The chain carries TRBV19 and TRBJ1-6, with D uncertain. Germline V gene data show CDR1 as LNHDA and CDR2 as SQIVND (reference sequence). V gave up 8 bases and J gave up 10 bases, with 21 bases separating them. The CDR3 is 15 amino acids. The CDR3 loop is CASSNGPGGESPLHF. The CDR3 DNA is TGTGCCAGTTCTAACGGACCGGGCGGCGAATCACCCCTCCACTTT.

The CDR3 bases are TGTGCCAGCAGCGTATTTCAAGGAGGGTACACCGGGGAGCTGTTTTTT. Translating it yields CASSVFQGGYTGELFF. The gene calls are TRBV9 and TRBJ2-2; D may be TRBD2 (6 bases). CDR3 length equals 16 residues. Germline V gene data show CDR1 as SGDLS and CDR2 as YYNGEE. The germline V and J ends were trimmed by 1 base and 3 bases, with 13 bases remaining between them.

The V call is TRBV7-3, the J call TRBJ2-7; TRBD1 matches at 9 bases. The CDR3 spans 15 residues. The V gene end was trimmed by 5 bases and the J gene end by 0 bases; junction bases not matched to a gene: 5. Germline loops: CDR1 SGHTA, CDR2 FQGTGA. The CDR3 region has the DNA TGTGCCAGCAGCATCGCGGGACAGGGCTCCTACGAGCAGTACTTC. Protein sequence: CASSIAGQGSYEQYF. Filled out from reference TRBV7-3 and TRBJ2-7, the complete variable domain reads GAGVSQTPSNKVTEKGKYVELRCDPISGHTALYWYRQSLGQGPEFLIYFQGTGAADDSGLPNDRFFAVRPEGSVSTLKIQRTERGDSAVYLCASSIAGQGSYEQYFGPGTRLTVT.

As to this clone: The sample contains more than one DNA sequence encoding this CDR3. The chain joins TRBV10-3 to TRBJ1-1, with 7 bases identical to TRBD1. This CDR3 is built from 14 residues. In germline, CDR1 is ENHRY, CDR2 SYGVKD. V was clipped by 3 bases and J by 1 base; unmatched bases: 2. This CDR3 is CAISEQGPNTEAFF. The CDR3 region has the DNA TGTGCCATCAGTGAACAGGGGCCGAACACTGAAGCTTTCTTT.

The rearrangement links TRBV19 to TRBJ1-1; no clear D gene. V lost 5 bases and J 0 bases, leaving 13 bases between the germline ends. This CDR3 region has 15 residues. Germline V CDR1 and CDR2: LNHDA, SQIVND (reference sequence). The CDR3 DNA reads TGTGCCAGTAGTGGCTGGACCGCCATGAACACTGAAGCTTTCTTT. Translating it yields CASSGWTAMNTEAFF.

This chain links TRBV2 with TRBJ1-2, with no clear D. V lost 8 bases and J 4 bases, leaving 20 bases between the germline ends. Germline CDR1 is SNHLY and CDR2 is FYNNEI. CDR3 length equals 15 residues. CDR3 loop: CASRLDGDLFYGYTF. The DNA for the CDR3 is TGTGCCAGCCGACTGGACGGCGACCTATTCTATGGCTACACCTTC.

The rearrangement links TRBV7-2 to TRBJ2-3, with a weak D call TRBD1 (6 bases). Germline V CDR1 and CDR2: SGHTA, FQGNSA. V lost 5 bases and J 0 bases, leaving 12 bases between the germline ends. This CDR3 comprises 15 residues. This CDR3 is CASSVQGASTDTQYF. CDR3 DNA sequence: TGTGCCAGCAGCGTACAGGGAGCTAGCACAGATACGCAGTATTTT.

The V and J genes are TRBV15 and TRBJ2-5; 7 positions agree with TRBD2. V was clipped by 4 bases and J by 2 bases; unmatched bases: 7. The CDR3 is made up of 15 amino acids. Germline CDR1 and CDR2: LNHNV and YYDKDF (reference sequence). For the CDR3, the DNA is TGTGCCACCAGCAAAACGGGGGGACTACAAGAGACCCAGTACTTC. This sequence encodes CATSKTGGLQETQYF.

V gene TRBV7-2 combines with J gene TRBJ1-5, with 7 positions matching TRBD1. In germline, CDR1 is SGHTA, CDR2 FQGNSA. There are 14 residues in the CDR3. V trimming: 5 bases; J trimming: 3 bases; junction bases outside the gene matches: 4. The CDR3 sequence: CASSRGTVNQPQHF. The CDR3 DNA sequence: TGTGCCAGCAGCCGGGGGACAGTCAATCAGCCCCAGCATTTT.

CDR3 residues: CASSFGVDQPQHF. Here the CDR3 DNA reads TGTGCCAGCAGCTTCGGGGTGGATCAGCCCCAGCATTTT. V usage is TRBV11-2 and J usage is TRBJ1-5; no clear D gene. V lost 3 bases and J lost 5, with 8 bases in between. Germline values: CDR1 SGHAT, CDR2 FQNNGV. This CDR3 contains 13 residues.

This chain connects TRBV19 to TRBJ1-5, with TRBD1 as a possible D gene (6 bases). The V end lost 5 bases, the J end lost 5 bases, and 10 bases lay between the germline ends. CDR3 length: 13 residues. Germline CDR1 and CDR2: LNHDA and SQIVND (reference sequence). The chain's CDR3 is CASSGNRDQPQHF. The CDR3 DNA reads TGTGCCAGTAGTGGAAACAGGGATCAGCCCCAGCATTTT.

The chain uses TRBV7-6 and TRBJ1-5, with D maybe TRBD1 (6 bases). The CDR3 totals 17 residues. V was pared by 5 bases and J by 0 bases, with 17 bases between. Germline CDR1 and CDR2: SGHVS and FNYEAQ. CDR3 nucleotide sequence: TGTGCCAGCAGCCCACAGGGAACACAGATTAGCAATCAGCCCCAGCATTTT. Translating gives CASSPQGTQISNQPQHF.

V and J are TRBV28 and TRBJ1-5; the D gene is possibly TRBD1 (6 bases). The CDR3 covers 16 residues. V lost 5 bases and J 7 bases, leaving 21 bases between the germline ends. Germline assignment: CDR1 MDHEN and CDR2 SYDVKM. CDR3 sequence reads: CASSPLGQRGYQPQHF. CDR3 sequence (DNA): TGTGCCAGCAGTCCCTTAGGACAGCGGGGGTACCAGCCCCAGCATTTT.

This chain uses TRBV6-1 with TRBJ2-1; 10 bases agree with TRBD1. CDR1 MNHNS and CDR2 SASEGT come from the germline V gene. J lost 8 bases, V lost 6 bases, and 7 bases had no gene match. The CDR3 is made up of 14 amino acids. This CDR3 reads CASSSGTGVYEQFF. CDR3 sequence (DNA): TGTGCCAGCAGCTCCGGGACAGGGGTCTATGAGCAGTTCTTC.

This rearrangement joins TRBV5-1 to TRBJ2-7; 8 bases match TRBD1. The V gene end was trimmed by 1 base and the J gene end by 4 bases; junction bases not matched to a gene: 10. CDR3 length: 16 residues. Germline CDR1 SGHRS, CDR2 YFSETQ. The DNA of the CDR3 is TGCGCCAGCAGCTTGAATTCCGGGACAGGTTATTACGAGCAGTACTTC. Translation gives CASSLNSGTGYYEQYF.

This chain connects TRBV6-5 to TRBJ2-2; no clear D. CDR1 is MNHEY and CDR2 is SVGAGI in the germline V gene. This CDR3 spans 14 amino acids. V lost 1 base and J 0 bases, leaving 3 bases between the germline ends. The CDR3 DNA reads TGTGCCAGCAGTTACTTGACGAACACCGGGGAGCTGTTTTTT. Translated, it gives CASSYLTNTGELFF.

This chain joins TRBV6-5 and TRBJ1-6, with D unresolved. The CDR3 covers 15 residues. Germline loops: CDR1 MNHEY, CDR2 SVGAGI. V shed 6 bases and J shed 10 bases, with 19 bases lying between them. The CDR3 spells CASSRRDPIWSPLHF. The CDR3, as DNA: TGTGCCAGCAGCCGACGGGATCCAATATGGTCACCCCTCCACTTT.

Only a few counts were recorded for this clone. This chain links TRBV2 with TRBJ1-2; possible D gene TRBD1, 6 bases. The CDR3 spans 16 residues. Trimming left V 1 base short and J 1 base short, with 13 bases between. Germline V CDR1 and CDR2: SNHLY, FYNNEI. In nucleotides, the CDR3 is TGTGCCAGCAGTGAAGTGACAGGATTCGATAACTATGGCTACACCTTC. It is translated as CASSEVTGFDNYGYTF. Supplemented by reference TRBV2 and TRBJ1-2, the full variable domain reads EPEVTQTPSHQVTQMGQEVILRCVPISNHLYFYWYRQILGQKVEFLVSFYNNEISEKSEIFDDQFSVERPDGSNFTLKIRSTKLEDSAMYFCASSEVTGFDNYGYTFGSGTRLTVV.

The V gene is TRBV15, the J gene TRBJ1-1; 9 bases align to TRBD1. This CDR3 has 17 amino acids. Looked up from germline, CDR1 is LNHNV and CDR2 is YYDKDF (reference sequence). V was clipped by 4 bases and J by 1 base; unmatched bases: 10. In nucleotides, the CDR3 is TGTGCCACCAGCACCGGGACAGGGAGGGTCTCGAACACTGAAGCTTTCTTT. Amino acids: CATSTGTGRVSNTEAFF.

This chain joins TRBV28 and TRBJ1-4; D not certain. Germline V CDR1 and CDR2: MDHEN, SYDVKM. V was clipped by 5 bases and J by 4 bases, with 17 bases between them. The CDR3 totals 16 residues. The CDR3 sequence: CASSLSISRINEKLFF. The CDR3, as DNA: TGTGCCAGCAGTCTATCCATATCACGGATTAATGAAAAACTGTTTTTT.

The V and J genes are TRBV7-6 and TRBJ2-5; 10 bases map to TRBD2. Germline lookup yields CDR1 SGHVS and CDR2 FNYEAQ. This CDR3 has 15 amino acids. The trim removed 3 bases at V and 2 bases at J, leaving 3 bases unmatched. The CDR3: CASSLASGRQETQYF. CDR3 sequence (DNA): TGTGCCAGCAGCTTGGCTAGCGGGAGACAAGAGACCCAGTACTTC.

The J gene is TRBJ2-7, the V gene TRBV11-2, with D possibly matching TRBD2 (6 bases). The V gene lost 8 bases and the J gene lost 1 base, with 9 bases spanning the gap. This CDR3 region has 12 residues. Per germline, CDR1 SGHAT and CDR2 FQNNGV. CDR3 DNA sequence: TGTGCCAGCTCCGGGACTTCCTACGAGCAGTACTTC. Residues: CASSGTSYEQYF.

The rearrangement uses TRBV19 and TRBJ1-6; 9 bases map to TRBD1. V shed 5 bases, J shed 11 bases, and the junction held 7 bases outside the gene matches. The CDR3 is made up of 14 amino acids. Germline CDR1 LNHDA, CDR2 SQIVND (reference sequence). This chain's CDR3 is CASSSGQGITPLHF. DNA of the CDR3: TGTGCCAGTAGTTCTGGACAGGGGATTACACCCCTCCACTTT.

J is TRBJ2-7 and V is TRBV6-1; D tentatively fits TRBD1 or TRBD2 (6 bases each). CDR3 length: 15 amino acids. V gave up 6 bases and J gave up 2 bases, with 17 bases separating them. Germline lookup yields CDR1 MNHNS and CDR2 SASEGT. The CDR3 sequence is CASSPEGGFTYEQYF. CDR3 in DNA: TGTGCCAGCAGCCCCGAGGGGGGCTTTACCTACGAGCAGTACTTC.